What follows describes a single TCR beta chain. These data are taken from a study of identical twins. TCRdb re-derived calls from the 5' RACE reads in MiXCR, one entry per CDR3 protein. The sample lists hundreds of thousands of distinct CDR3 sequences, under 10% seen once, with just under 2% in the top ten. Trimming removed 0 bases from V and 4 bases from J, with 7 bases in between. Germline values: CDR1 MNHEY, CDR2 SVGEGT. This CDR3 has 14 amino acids. Another study also made use of these data, one on yellow fever vaccine responses in identical twins. That source reports: As reported, the vaccine T cell response of twins seemed partly convergent and partly personalized.

Material: memory (CD45RO+) T cells sorted from blood. The rearrangement links TRBV6-2 or TRBV6-3 to TRBJ2-1; D unclear. The origin of this receptor is a woman younger than 35 in good health. The CDR3: CASSYSADYNEQFF. The CDR3 DNA follows: TGTGCCAGCAGTTACTCTGCGGATTACAATGAGCAGTTCTTC.